The text below deals with one T cell receptor (beta chain). This entry belongs to a study of blood T cell repertoires in COVID-19. About the study: Acute-phase and convalescent COVID-19 samples originated in the United States, Italy and Spain.

Germline V lookup: CDR1 MRHNA, CDR2 SNTAGT. The junction had 1 base not matched to a gene; V was cut back by 0 bases and J by 2 bases. There are 16 residues in the CDR3. Adults between roughly 18 and 89 years of age took part from under 30 US areas. Cohorts were based on clinical histories the participants reported. As originally analysed: Amplification with reference gene primers provided the estimates of nucleated cell counts. Here immunoSEQ multiplex PCR was the method, and the copy in TCRdb shows in-frame clones only, minus some. V and J calls and clone size are those listed in that table; D and trimming were worked out from the DNA. The repertoire includes fewer than 150,000 clones, about 84% of them detected once, and 1.5% to 2% sits in the top ten.

Sequences were obtained from PBMCs or T cells enriched from blood (not recorded which). This sequence originates from a woman aged 18-35 years who had been exposed to COVID-19. This chain joins TRBV6-4 and TRBJ2-6; 7 bases line up with TRBD1. DNA of the CDR3: TGTGCCAGCAGTGACTCAGACAGGGCTGGGGCCAACGTCCTGACTTTC. Its protein product is CASSDSDRAGANVLTF.